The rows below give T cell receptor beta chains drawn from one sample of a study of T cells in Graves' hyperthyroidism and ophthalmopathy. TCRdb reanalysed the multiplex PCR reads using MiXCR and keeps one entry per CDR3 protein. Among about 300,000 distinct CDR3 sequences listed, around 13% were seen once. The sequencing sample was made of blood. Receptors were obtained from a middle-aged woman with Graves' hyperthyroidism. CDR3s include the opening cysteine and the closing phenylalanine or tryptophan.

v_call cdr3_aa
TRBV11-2 CASSFGTQGARHPDGYTF
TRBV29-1 CSVTLVGDTQYF
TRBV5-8 CASSLSVGTDTQYF
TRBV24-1 CATSVAGGSPADTQYF
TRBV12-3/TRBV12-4 CASRPGRTGELFF
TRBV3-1 CASSRRGLEQYF
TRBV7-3 CASSLPGENEQFF
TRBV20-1 CSARAGLAGGPGTDTQYF
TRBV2 CASRGGGITDTQYF
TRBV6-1 CATTSRRTKGYTF
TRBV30 CAWRIAYEQYF
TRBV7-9 CASSFGGGLAGGPNTGELFF
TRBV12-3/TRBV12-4 CASSLYPLEAFF
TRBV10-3 CAISESAGVLLWEQYF
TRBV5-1 CASSGGLAGNDEQYF
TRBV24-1 CATSDPRSYTGELFF
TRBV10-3 CATGWGLGRRETQYF
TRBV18 CASSRGRGYNSPLHF
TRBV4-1 CASSRSSTSGRGTGELFF
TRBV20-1 CSARDSTGDGYTF
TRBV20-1 CSARDALADYNEQFF
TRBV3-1 CASSPTGGAGYNEQYF
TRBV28 CASSSRIGYTF
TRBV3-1 CASSQVRGRGTDTQYF
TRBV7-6 CASSSLPNQPQHF
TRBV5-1 CASSSSVGRAYGELFF
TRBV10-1 CASSRQGLGNTEAFF
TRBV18 CASSSAGGGTEAFF